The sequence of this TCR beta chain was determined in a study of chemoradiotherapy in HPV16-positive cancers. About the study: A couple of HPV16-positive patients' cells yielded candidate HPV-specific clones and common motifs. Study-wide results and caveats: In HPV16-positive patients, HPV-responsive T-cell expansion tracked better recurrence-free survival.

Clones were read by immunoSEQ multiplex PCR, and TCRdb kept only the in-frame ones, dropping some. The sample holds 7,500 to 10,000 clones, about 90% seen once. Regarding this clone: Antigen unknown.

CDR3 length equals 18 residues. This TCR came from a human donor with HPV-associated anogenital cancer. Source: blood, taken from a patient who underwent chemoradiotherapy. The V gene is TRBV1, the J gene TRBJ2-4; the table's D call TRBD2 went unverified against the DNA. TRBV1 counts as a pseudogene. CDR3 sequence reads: CTSSPGNSCGTYKNIQYF. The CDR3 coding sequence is TGCACCAGCAGCCCAGGTAATAGTTGCGGGACCTATAAAAACATTCAGTACTTC.